Detailed here is one T cell receptor (beta chain). These data come from a study of response to subunit inactivated influenza vaccine. CDR1 is DFQATT and CDR2 is SNEGSKA in the germline V gene (reference sequence). CDR3 size: 12 residues. Trimming cost V 2 bases and J 8 bases, with 10 bases left between them. In TCRdb, the RT-PCR reads were re-called with MiXCR into one record per CDR3 protein. The data hold 500,000 to 550,000 distinct CDR3 sequences, with approximately 24% observed a single time. In addition, the sample was reused for a study of T cells expressing NK-cell markers. In that study: Generation of TCR beta cDNA was performed by 5'RACE template switching incorporating UMIs. Six donors had dominant NKG2C+ clonotypes that comprised about 1.0-7.5% of their CD8+ T cells.

The sequencing used CD4+ T cells sorted from PBMCs, collected about 13 days after vaccination. This chain connects TRBV20-1 to TRBJ1-5; no definite D call. This TCR came from a man aged 45-60 years who received an inactivated influenza vaccine. The CDR3 DNA follows: TGCAGTGCTAGATTGGGTCGAGAGCCCCAGCATTTT. Residues: CSARLGREPQHF.